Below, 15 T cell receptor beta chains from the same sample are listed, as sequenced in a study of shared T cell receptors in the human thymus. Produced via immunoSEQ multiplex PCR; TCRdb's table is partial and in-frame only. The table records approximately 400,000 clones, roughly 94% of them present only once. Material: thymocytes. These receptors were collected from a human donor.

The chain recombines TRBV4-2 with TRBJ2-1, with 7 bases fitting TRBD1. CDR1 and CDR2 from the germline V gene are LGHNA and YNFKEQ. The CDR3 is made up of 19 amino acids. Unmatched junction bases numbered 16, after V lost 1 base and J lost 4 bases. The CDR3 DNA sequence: TGTGCCAGCAGCCAAGTAATGCAGGGGGACCCTTTCCCATACAATGAGCAGTTCTTC. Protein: CASSQVMQGDPFPYNEQFF.

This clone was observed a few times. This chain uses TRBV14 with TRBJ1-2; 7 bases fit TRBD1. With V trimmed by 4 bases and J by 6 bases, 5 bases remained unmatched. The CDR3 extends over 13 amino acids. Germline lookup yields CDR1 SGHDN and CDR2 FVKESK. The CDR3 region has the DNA TGTGCCAGCAGCCCCTGGGACAGAGATGGCTACACCTTC. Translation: CASSPWDRDGYTF.

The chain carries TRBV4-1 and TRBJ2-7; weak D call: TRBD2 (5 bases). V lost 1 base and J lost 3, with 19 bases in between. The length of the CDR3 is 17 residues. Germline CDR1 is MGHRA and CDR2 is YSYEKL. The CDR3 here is CASSQVDWRLSLYEQYF. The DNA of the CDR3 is TGCGCCAGCAGCCAAGTGGACTGGCGTTTAAGTCTCTACGAGCAGTACTTC.

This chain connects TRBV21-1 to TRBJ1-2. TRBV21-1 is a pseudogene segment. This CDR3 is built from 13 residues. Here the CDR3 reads CASFNGPNYGYTF. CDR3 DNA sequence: TGTGCCAGCTTCAACGGCCCTAACTATGGCTACACCTTC.

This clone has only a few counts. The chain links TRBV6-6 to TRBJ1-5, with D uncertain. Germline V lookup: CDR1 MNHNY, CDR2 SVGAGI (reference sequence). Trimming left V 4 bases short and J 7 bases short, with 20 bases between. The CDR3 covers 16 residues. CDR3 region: CASSFSGIYGGQPQHF. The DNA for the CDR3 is TGTGCCAGCAGTTTCAGTGGGATCTACGGAGGACAGCCCCAGCATTTT.

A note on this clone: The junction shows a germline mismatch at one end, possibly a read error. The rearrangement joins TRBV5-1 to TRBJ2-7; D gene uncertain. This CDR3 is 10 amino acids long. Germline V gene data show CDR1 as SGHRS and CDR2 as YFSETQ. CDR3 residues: CASPSNEQYF. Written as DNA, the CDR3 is TGCGCCAGCCCCTCCAACGAGCAGTACTTC.

This CDR3 reads CASSHPQGRNEQFF. The CDR3 nucleotides are TGCGCCAGCAGCCACCCTCAGGGGCGGAATGAGCAGTTCTTC. V is TRBV4-1 and J is TRBJ2-1; tentative D call: TRBD1 (6 bases). V lost 3 bases and J 7 bases, leaving 13 bases between the germline ends. CDR1 and CDR2 (germline): MGHRA, YSYEKL. The CDR3 is made up of 14 amino acids.

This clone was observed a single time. The CDR3 sequence is CASSLVAGRNNEQFF. The CDR3 DNA follows: TGCGCCAGCAGCTTGGTAGCGGGAAGAAACAATGAGCAGTTCTTC. The rearrangement uses TRBV5-1 and TRBJ2-1, with 8 bases that match TRBD2. The CDR3 runs 15 residues. CDR1 is SGHRS and CDR2 is YFSETQ in the germline V gene. V shed 0 bases, J shed 5 bases, and the junction held 4 bases outside the gene matches.

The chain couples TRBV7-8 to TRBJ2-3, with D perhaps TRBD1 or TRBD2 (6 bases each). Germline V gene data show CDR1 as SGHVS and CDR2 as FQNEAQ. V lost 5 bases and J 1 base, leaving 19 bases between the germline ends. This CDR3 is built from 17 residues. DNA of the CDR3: TGTGCCAGCAGCGACCCGAACCCGGGGGCTCGCACAGATACGCAGTATTTT. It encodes CASSDPNPGARTDTQYF.

The CDR3 bases are TGTGCCAGCAGCTTAGGACCCTTCAATGAGCAGTTCTTC. This encodes CASSLGPFNEQFF. The chain joins TRBV7-9 to TRBJ2-1; D uncertain. The V gene lost 1 base and the J gene lost 6 bases, with 7 bases spanning the gap. CDR1 is SEHNR and CDR2 is FQNEAQ in the germline V gene (reference sequence). The CDR3 extends over 13 amino acids.

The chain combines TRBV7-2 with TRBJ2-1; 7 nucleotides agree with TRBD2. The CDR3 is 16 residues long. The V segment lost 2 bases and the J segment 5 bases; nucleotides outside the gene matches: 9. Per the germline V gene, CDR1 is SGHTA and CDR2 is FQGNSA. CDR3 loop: CASSLLLAEGDNEQFF. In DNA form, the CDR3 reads TGTGCCAGCAGCTTACTTCTAGCGGAGGGAGACAATGAGCAGTTCTTC.

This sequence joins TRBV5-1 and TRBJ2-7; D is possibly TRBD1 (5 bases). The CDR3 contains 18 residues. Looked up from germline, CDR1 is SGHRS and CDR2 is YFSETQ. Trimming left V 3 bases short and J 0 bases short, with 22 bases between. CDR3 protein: CASSCDRSPEVDSYEQYF. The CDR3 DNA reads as TGCGCCAGCAGCTGCGACAGAAGTCCAGAGGTAGACTCCTACGAGCAGTACTTC.

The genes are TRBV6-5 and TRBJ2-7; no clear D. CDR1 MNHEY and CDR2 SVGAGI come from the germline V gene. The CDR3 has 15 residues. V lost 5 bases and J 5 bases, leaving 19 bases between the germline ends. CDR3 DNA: TGTGCCAGCAGTAACCCCCCGGGTGGCGAAGACGAGCAGTACTTC. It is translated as CASSNPPGGEDEQYF.

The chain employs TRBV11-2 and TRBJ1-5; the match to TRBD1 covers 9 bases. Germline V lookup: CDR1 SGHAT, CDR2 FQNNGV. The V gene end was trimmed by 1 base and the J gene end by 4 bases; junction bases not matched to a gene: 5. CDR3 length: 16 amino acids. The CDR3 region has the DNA TGTGCCAGCAGCTTAGGGCGACAGGGGGAGAATCAGCCCCAGCATTTT. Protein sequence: CASSLGRQGENQPQHF.

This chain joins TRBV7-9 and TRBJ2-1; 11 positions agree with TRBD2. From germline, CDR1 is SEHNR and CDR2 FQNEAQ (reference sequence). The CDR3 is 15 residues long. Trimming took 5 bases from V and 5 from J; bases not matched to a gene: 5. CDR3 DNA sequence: TGTGCCAGCAGCCCCCCACTAGCGGGAGACAATGAGCAGTTCTTC. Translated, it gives CASSPPLAGDNEQFF.